These 8 T cell receptor beta chains came from one sample sequenced in a study of T cells in women clearing cervical HPV infection (dated by TCRdb to the late 2010s). Preparation of the library involved the immunoSEQ multiplex PCR assay. What TCRdb holds here is the immuneACCESS table cut down to in-frame rearrangements. Part of the clones is not present; checked against another copy, under half of the missing clones reflect an unresolved V gene, and the others are unexplained. This sample's clone table shows some 28,000 clones. The ten largest account for around a sixth of the sample. Material: blood buffy coat. Source of these receptors: a woman between 18 and 75 years old with a cervical HPV16 infection that either progressed to CIN3+ or cleared (not recorded which).

Comment on this clone: With the read ending 3 residues before the CDR3 end, the germline J gene is used to fill in that end. The V and J genes are TRBV5-1 and TRBJ2-5; D perhaps matches TRBD1 (6 bases). CDR3 length equals 15 residues. CDR1 and CDR2 (germline): SGHRS, YFSETQ. The sequenced part of the CDR3 DNA is TGCGCCAGCAGCTTGCAGGGGATAGATGGAGATACC. Its protein is CASSLQGIDGDT. The CDR3, in full, reads CASSLQGIDGDTQYF.

A word on this clone: The sequenced fragment ends 3 residues before the CDR3 boundary, so the rest is inferred from the germline J gene. The chain is built from TRBV10-3 and TRBJ1-1; D perhaps matches TRBD1 (6 bases). The CDR3 is made up of 14 amino acids. From germline, CDR1 is ENHRY and CDR2 SYGVKD. The V end was cut by 7 bases, the J end by 4 bases, with 16 bases between. CDR3 bases read: TGTGCCATCACCGGAGGGGGGGAGGGCACTGAA. Amino acid sequence: CAITGGGEGTE. The complete CDR3 reads CAITGGGEGTEAFF.

Of note for this clone: Read sequence stops 3 residues before the CDR3 end, and the germline J gene provides the missing end. The rearrangement uses TRBV11-3 and TRBJ1-2; tentatively, D is TRBD1 (6 bases). Germline CDR1 is SGHNT and CDR2 is YENEEA. The CDR3 loop spans 15 amino acids. V was pared by 1 base and J by 1 base, with 10 bases between. The CDR3 spells CASSLAVGGNYGYTF. CDR3 bases read: TGTGCCAGCAGCTTAGCGGTAGGGGGTAACTATGGC.

Comments on this clone: Read sequence stops 3 residues before the CDR3 end, and the germline J gene provides the missing end. The rearrangement uses TRBV3-1 (or the pseudogene TRBV3-2) and TRBJ2-7; 9 positions agree with TRBD2. The CDR3 has 18 amino acids. Germline assignment: CDR1 LGHDT and CDR2 YNNKEL (reference sequence). V lost 0 bases, J lost 1 base, and 10 bases stayed unmatched. CDR3 sequence: CASSQDKERGERSYEQYF. The sequenced CDR3 bases are TGTGCCAGCAGCCAAGATAAGGAGCGGGGGGAGAGGTCCTACGAG.

In regard to this clone: Sequencing ends 3 residues short of the CDR3 end; the germline J gene provides the rest. The chain carries TRBV30 and TRBJ1-6; D possibly corresponds to TRBD1 (6 bases). V lost 0 bases and J 1 base, leaving 7 bases between the germline ends. The CDR3 has 15 amino acids. The germline CDR1 and CDR2 sequences are GTSNPN and SVGIG (reference sequence). The part of the CDR3 DNA that was read is TGTGCCTGGAGTGTACAGGGTTCCTATAATTCACCC. Translating it yields CAWSVQGSYNSP. The CDR3 as a whole reads CAWSVQGSYNSPLHF.

Turning to this clone: From the germline J gene comes the end of the CDR3, since the read stops 3 residues before it. V usage is TRBV4-1 and J usage is TRBJ1-4, with 7 bases aligning to TRBD1. V was clipped by 0 bases and J by 6 bases; unmatched bases: 7. CDR3 length: 16 amino acids. CDR1 MGHRA and CDR2 YSYEKL come from the germline V gene. This chain's CDR3 is CASSQDFGTVDEKLFF. Incomplete CDR3 DNA: TGCGCCAGCAGCCAAGATTTTGGGACAGTGGATGAAAAA.

In regard to this clone: Read coverage stops 3 residues before the CDR3 terminus; the germline J gene supplies the remainder. J is TRBJ1-2 and V is TRBV19; 7 positions match TRBD1. Germline values: CDR1 LNHDA, CDR2 SQIVND (reference sequence). CDR3 length equals 16 residues. Here the CDR3 reads CASSIQGGFSYNDYTF. Partial CDR3 DNA: TGTGCCAGTAGTATTCAGGGGGGCTTCTCCTACAATGAC. The full variable domain, its missing parts supplied by reference TRBV19 and TRBJ1-2, is DGGITQSPKYLFRKEGQNVTLSCEQNLNHDAMYWYRQDPGQGLRLIYYSQIVNDFQKGDIAEGYSVSREKKESFPLTVTSAQKNPTAFYLCASSIQGGFSYNDYTFGSGTRLTVV.

To note about this clone: The CDR3 is cut off 3 residues early in the read; its end comes from the germline J gene. The V gene is TRBV30, the J gene TRBJ2-4; 10 bases map to TRBD1. This CDR3 has 12 amino acids. The germline gives CDR1 GTSNPN, CDR2 SVGIG (reference sequence). The CDR3 sequence is CAGDRGRYGQYF. The sequenced CDR3 bases are TGTGCCGGGGACAGGGGAAGGTATGGT.